This T cell receptor (beta chain) originates from a study of shared clonotypes between healthy human individuals. Study-wide findings and caveats: The study found lower generation probabilities in non-shared clonotypes than in those shared by all four donors. Sequencing of the sorted subsets was shown by rarefaction to be incomplete despite large depth.

Splitting of each subset's genomic DNA was done evenly across several immunoSEQ plates. Per the original data handling: ImmunoSEQ output held junction-only sequences without quality scores, so filtering differed. The method was immunoSEQ multiplex PCR; TCRdb's version includes in-frame clones alone and lacks a portion of them. The DNA was the basis for D and trimming; V, J and clone size are from that table. The profile shows about 960,000 clones, approximately 76% of them singletons. Comments on this clone: Its antigen is still unknown.

After removal of 3 bases from V and 13 bases from J, the junction contained 9 bases not matched to a gene. The CDR3 is made up of 14 amino acids. Per germline, CDR1 SGHNT and CDR2 YYREEE (reference sequence). This TCR was sampled from a man aged 18 to 30 in good health. Sequencing used memory CD4+ T cells sorted from blood. The subset here: CD45RA-negative fraction. The V call is TRBV5-4, the J call TRBJ2-6, with 8 bases fitting TRBD1. This CDR3 is CASSSTGVNEVLTF. In nucleotides, the CDR3 is TGTGCCAGCAGCTCGACAGGGGTCAACGAGGTCCTGACTTTC.